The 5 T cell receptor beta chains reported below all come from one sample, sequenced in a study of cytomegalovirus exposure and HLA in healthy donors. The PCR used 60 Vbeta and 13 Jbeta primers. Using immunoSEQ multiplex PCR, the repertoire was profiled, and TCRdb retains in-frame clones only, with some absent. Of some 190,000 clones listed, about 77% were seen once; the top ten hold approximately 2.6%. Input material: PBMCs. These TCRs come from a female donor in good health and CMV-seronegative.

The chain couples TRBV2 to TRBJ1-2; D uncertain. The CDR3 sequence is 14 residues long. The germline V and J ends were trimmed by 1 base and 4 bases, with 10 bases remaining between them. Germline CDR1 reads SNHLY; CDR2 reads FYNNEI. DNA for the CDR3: TGTGCCAGCAGTGAAGTGCCGGTCGGCTATGGCTACACCTTC. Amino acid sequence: CASSEVPVGYGYTF. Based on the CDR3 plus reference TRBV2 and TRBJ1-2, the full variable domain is EPEVTQTPSHQVTQMGQEVILRCVPISNHLYFYWYRQILGQKVEFLVSFYNNEISEKSEIFDDQFSVERPDGSNFTLKIRSTKLEDSAMYFCASSEVPVGYGYTFGSGTRLTVV.

Here the CDR3 reads CASSSGDLSGNTIYF. DNA of the CDR3: TGTGCCAGCAGTTCAGGGGATCTCTCTGGAAACACCATATATTTT. The chain employs TRBV28 and TRBJ1-3, with a tentative D call TRBD1 (6 bases). V was trimmed by 4 bases and J by 0 bases, leaving 10 bases between them. The CDR3 length is 15 residues. Germline V CDR1 and CDR2: MDHEN, SYDVKM.

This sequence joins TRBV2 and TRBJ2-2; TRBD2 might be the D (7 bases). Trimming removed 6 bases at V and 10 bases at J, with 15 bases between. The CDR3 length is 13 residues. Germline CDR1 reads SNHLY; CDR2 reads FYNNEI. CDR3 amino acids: CASRGRGIEELFF. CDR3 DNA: TGTGCCAGCAGGGGGAGGGGGATTGAGGAGCTGTTTTTT.

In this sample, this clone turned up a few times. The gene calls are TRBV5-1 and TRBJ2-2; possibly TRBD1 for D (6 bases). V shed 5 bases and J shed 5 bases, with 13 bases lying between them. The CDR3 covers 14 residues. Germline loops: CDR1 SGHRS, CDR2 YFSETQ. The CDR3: CASSPQGNTGELFF. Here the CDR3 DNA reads TGCGCCAGCAGTCCCCAGGGGAATACCGGGGAGCTGTTTTTT.

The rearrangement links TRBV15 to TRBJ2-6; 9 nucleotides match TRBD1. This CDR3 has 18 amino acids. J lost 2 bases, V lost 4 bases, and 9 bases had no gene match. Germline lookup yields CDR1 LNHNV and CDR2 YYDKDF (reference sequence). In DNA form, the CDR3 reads TGTGCCACCAGCACAGTACAGGGGGCTACTCCTGGGGCCAACGTCCTGACTTTC. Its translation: CATSTVQGATPGANVLTF.